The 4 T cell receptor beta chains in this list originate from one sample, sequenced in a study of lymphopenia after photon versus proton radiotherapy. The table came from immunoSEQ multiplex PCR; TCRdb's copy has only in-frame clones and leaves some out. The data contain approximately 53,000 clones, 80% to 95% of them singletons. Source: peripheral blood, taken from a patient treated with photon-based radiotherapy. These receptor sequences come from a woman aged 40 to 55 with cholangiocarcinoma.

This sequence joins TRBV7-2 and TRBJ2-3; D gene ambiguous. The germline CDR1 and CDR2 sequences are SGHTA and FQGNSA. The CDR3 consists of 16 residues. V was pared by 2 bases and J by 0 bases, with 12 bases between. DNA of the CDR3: TGTGCCAGCAGCTTAAGACCGGCCGGGAGCACAGATACGCAGTATTTT. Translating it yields CASSLRPAGSTDTQYF.

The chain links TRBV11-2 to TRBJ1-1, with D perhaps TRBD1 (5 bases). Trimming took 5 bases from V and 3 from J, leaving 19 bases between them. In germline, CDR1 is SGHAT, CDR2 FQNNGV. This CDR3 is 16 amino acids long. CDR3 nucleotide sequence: TGTGCCAGCAGCCCAAGCTTCCTCAGGGCTGACACTGAAGCTTTCTTT. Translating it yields CASSPSFLRADTEAFF.

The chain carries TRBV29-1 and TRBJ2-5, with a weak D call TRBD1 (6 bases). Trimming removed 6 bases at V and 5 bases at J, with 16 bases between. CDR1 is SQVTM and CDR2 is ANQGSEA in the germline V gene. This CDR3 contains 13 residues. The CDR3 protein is CSVTGHPKETQYF. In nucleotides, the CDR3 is TGCAGCGTGACGGGACACCCGAAGGAGACCCAGTACTTC.

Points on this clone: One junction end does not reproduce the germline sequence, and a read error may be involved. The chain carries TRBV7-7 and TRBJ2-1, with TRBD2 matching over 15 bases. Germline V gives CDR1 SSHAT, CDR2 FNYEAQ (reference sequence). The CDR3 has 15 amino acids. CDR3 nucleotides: TGTGCTAGCAGCTTAGGGACTAGCGGGGGGAATGAGCAGTTCTTC. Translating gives CASSLGTSGGNEQFF.